This T cell receptor beta chain was sequenced for a study of shared clonotypes between healthy human individuals. Study-wide results and caveats: Estimated clonotype richness was generally higher in naive than memory subsets. Deeper or shallower sequencing was expected to change how clonotypes are shared among donors. Only blood was sampled, and tissue TCR repertoires likely differ from blood ones.

The assay was immunoSEQ multiplex PCR, and TCRdb's table has in-frame clones only and misses some. Of approximately 530,000 clones listed, 90% to 97% are singletons. The V and J ends lost 2 bases and 6 bases respectively, with 5 bases between them. CDR1 is SGHTA, CDR2 FQGNSA, per germline. There are 11 residues in the CDR3. Notes on this clone: Its antigen is not known.

CD45RA-negative memory and CD45RA+ naive subsets were split from the CD4+ cells. The chain links TRBV7-2 to TRBJ2-7; D gene ambiguous. The sequence was obtained from a woman aged 30 to 39 in good health. Sequencing was done on a sample of naive CD4+ T cells sorted from blood. Subset of the sample: CD45RA+ positively selected. The CDR3 DNA reads as TGTGCCAGCAGCTTACTTCTCGAGCAGTACTTC. Translating it yields CASSLLLEQYF.